Listed here are 15 T cell receptor beta chains from one sample, sequenced in a study of blood T cells in healthy people across ages. Combining a sample-barcoded 5' primer with a J-beta primer mix, a second PCR ran for 7 to 11 cycles. One entry per CDR3 protein results from TCRdb running MiXCR on the 5' RACE reads. The top ten hold roughly 8% of the sample, which has about 1,800,000 distinct CDR3 sequences, under 30% seen once. Sequenced sample: blood. These receptors were taken from a woman aged 30 to 39 in good health.

This chain uses TRBV12-3 or TRBV12-4 with TRBJ1-2; 7 bases agree with TRBD1. V was pared by 7 bases and J by 7 bases, with 15 bases of the junction left unmatched. CDR3 length: 15 amino acids. CDR3 residues: CASTPISGTVAGYTF. The CDR3 DNA reads TGTGCCAGCACCCCAATCAGCGGGACAGTGGCTGGCTACACCTTC.

The CDR3: CASTRDRLGSFSYEQYF. For the CDR3, the DNA is TGTGCCAGCACCCGGGACAGGCTCGGGTCATTTTCCTACGAGCAGTACTTC. The chain links TRBV11-2 to TRBJ2-7, with TRBD1 identical over 8 bases. V dropped 7 bases and J dropped 1; count of bases not matched to a gene: 15. The CDR3 totals 17 residues. Germline V gene data show CDR1 as SGHAT and CDR2 as FQNNGV.

The chain is built from TRBV6-5 and TRBJ2-2; 7 bases fit TRBD1. This CDR3 is 15 amino acids long. Looked up from germline, CDR1 is MNHEY and CDR2 is SVGAGI. V trimming: 7 bases; J trimming: 1 base; junction bases outside the gene matches: 6. The CDR3 DNA reads as TGTGCCAGCACCCAGACAGGGAAGAACACCGGGGAGCTGTTTTTT. Translation gives CASTQTGKNTGELFF.

The chain combines TRBV11-2 with TRBJ2-7; 10 nucleotides agree with TRBD1. Germline-derived CDR1 and CDR2 are SGHAT and FQNNGV. This CDR3 region has 18 residues. V gave up 3 bases and J gave up 1 base; unmatched junction bases: 12. CDR3 protein: CASSFNLGGGQGSYEQYF. DNA of the CDR3: TGTGCCAGCAGCTTCAATTTGGGGGGGGGACAGGGGTCCTACGAGCAGTACTTC.

The rearrangement links TRBV6-6 to TRBJ2-7; 8 nucleotides match TRBD2. The assigned J gene may be wrong: the sequence end matches TRBJ2-5 better. Germline CDR1 MNHNY, CDR2 SVGAGI (reference sequence). This CDR3 contains 15 residues. As DNA, the CDR3 is TGTGCCAGCAGTCGAGCGGGGGACCCGAAGGAGACCCAGTACTTC. Protein sequence: CASSRAGDPKETQYF.

The table lists this clonotype with many counts. The V gene is TRBV6-5, the J gene TRBJ2-4, with 7 bases aligning to TRBD1. Germline trimming cut 6 bases from V and 6 bases from J; bases unmatched to any gene: 5. This CDR3 has 13 residues. The germline gives CDR1 MNHEY, CDR2 SVGAGI. The DNA for the CDR3 is TGTGCCAGCAGCTCGGGACAGTTAAACATTCAGTACTTC. Amino acid sequence: CASSSGQLNIQYF.

The chain carries TRBV18 and TRBJ1-1; D is possibly TRBD1 (6 bases). The CDR3 spans 16 residues. CDR1 and CDR2 from the germline V gene are KGHSH and LQKENI. Deletions cut 3 bases from V and 2 bases from J, with 16 bases between. The CDR3 bases are TGTGCCAGCTCACCTACCCGGACAGAAGGTAACACTGAAGCTTTCTTT. This codes for CASSPTRTEGNTEAFF.

The DNA of the CDR3 is TGTGCCAGCAGCTCTGCTATTCTGGAAAAACTGTTTTTT. Its protein product is CASSSAILEKLFF. This chain links TRBV7-2 with TRBJ1-4; D not certain. In germline, CDR1 is SGHTA, CDR2 FQGNSA. V was trimmed by 4 bases and J by 8 bases, leaving 11 bases between them. The CDR3 has 13 residues.

J is TRBJ2-7 and V is TRBV9, with 10 bases matching TRBD1. The CDR3 extends over 14 amino acids. Germline CDR1 reads SGDLS; CDR2 reads YYNGEE. The V and J ends lost 4 bases and 5 bases, in that order; junction bases with no gene match: 6. This chain's CDR3 is CASSNWDRGHEQYF. In nucleotides, the CDR3 is TGTGCCAGCAGCAATTGGGACAGGGGCCACGAGCAGTACTTC.

This clonotype was seen at least ten times. This chain joins TRBV28 and TRBJ1-5; possible D gene TRBD1, 5 bases. Germline V CDR1 and CDR2: MDHEN, SYDVKM. The ends were cut back, 5 bases at V and 4 bases at J, with 15 bases in the middle. This CDR3 spans 15 amino acids. The CDR3, as DNA: TGTGCCAGCAGTCTTACCGGGGCCCGAAATCAGCCCCAGCATTTT. It encodes CASSLTGARNQPQHF.

A few counts support this clonotype. Here the CDR3 DNA reads TGTGCCACCAGTGATCCCACAGGGGGCAATCAGCCCCAGCATTTT. It encodes CATSDPTGGNQPQHF. The rearrangement uses TRBV24-1 and TRBJ1-5, with 7 bases aligning to TRBD1. The trim removed 3 bases at V and 2 bases at J, leaving 3 bases unmatched. Germline V gene sequence: CDR1 KGHDR, CDR2 SFDVKD. This CDR3 is built from 15 residues.

A word on this clonotype: It may be a read error: a sequence one base away is much more abundant. The gene calls are TRBV28 and TRBJ2-5; the match to TRBD2 covers 8 bases. The CDR3 has 16 residues. CDR1 MDHEN and CDR2 SYDVKM come from the germline V gene. CDR3 sequence: CAGSRGGPGPPETQYF. CDR3 DNA: TGTGCCGGCAGTCGGGGGGGCCCAGGGCCCCCAGAGACCCAGTACTTC. Looking up the rest from reference TRBV28 and TRBJ2-5 gives the full variable domain: DVKVTQSSRYLVKRTGEKVFLECVQDMDHENMFWYRQDPGLGLRLIYFSYDVKMKEKGDIPEGYSVSREKKERFSLILESASTNQTSMYLCAGSRGGPGPPETQYFGPGTRLLVL.

This clonotype has a handful of counts. DNA for the CDR3: TGCAGTGCTAGAGGGGCACGGGTCAGGTACAATGAGCAGTTCTTC. Translated, it gives CSARGARVRYNEQFF. The chain couples TRBV20-1 to TRBJ2-1; D ambiguous. The CDR3 has 15 amino acids. The germline CDR1 and CDR2 sequences are DFQATT and SNEGSKA (reference sequence). V lost 1 base to trimming and J lost 4 bases, with 14 bases between them.

This clonotype was counted only a few times. The chain links TRBV5-1 to TRBJ2-5; the D gene is possibly TRBD1 (5 bases). The CDR3 covers 15 residues. Trimming took off 4 bases at V and 1 base at J, with 14 bases between the two ends. Germline loops: CDR1 SGHRS, CDR2 YFSETQ. CDR3 sequence (DNA): TGCGCCAGCAGCATACAACAGGCTATCCAAGAGACCCAGTACTTC. This translates into CASSIQQAIQETQYF.

This clonotype was detected ten times or more. V and J are TRBV4-1 and TRBJ2-3; perhaps D is TRBD1 or TRBD2 (5 bases each). Germline loops: CDR1 MGHRA, CDR2 YSYEKL. CDR3 length: 14 residues. V lost 4 bases, J lost 1 base, and 9 bases lay in between. The CDR3 here is CASSRGAGTDTQYF. The DNA of the CDR3 is TGCGCCAGCAGCCGAGGGGCTGGCACAGATACGCAGTATTTT.